This is a list of T cell receptor beta chains from one sample in a study of regulatory T cells in long-lasting Graves disease. One entry per CDR3 protein results from TCRdb running MiXCR on the multiplex PCR reads. In the table there are about 450,000 distinct CDR3 sequences, 20% to 25% of which are singletons. Sequences were derived from peripheral blood mononuclear cells (PBMCs), sampled when the disease was refractory, from a patient treated with antithyroid drugs. The source of these receptors is a female donor with Graves disease. CDR3s include the opening cysteine and the closing phenylalanine or tryptophan. D genes are given only for firm matches. The listing skips clone size in some rows; elsewhere it reads once, few, many or a size class.

d_gene,v_gene,abundance,j_gene,CDR3nt,CDR3aa
TRBD2,TRBV10-3,NA,TRBJ2-3,TGTGCCATCAGTGAAATAGCGGGAGGGCCCCCAGATACGCAGTATTTT,CAISEIAGGPPDTQYF
TRBD1,TRBV3-1,NA,TRBJ1-6,TGTGCCAGTAGAAACCGGGACAGCCCTTGGACACCCCTCCACTTT,CASRNRDSPWTPLHF
TRBD2,TRBV10-3,few,TRBJ2-7,TGTGCCATCAGCAGGACTAGCGGGACATCGCCGGGTGCCTACGAGCAGTACTTC,CAISRTSGTSPGAYEQYF
TRBD2,TRBV19,NA,TRBJ2-2,TGTGCCAGTATTAAGAGCGGGGCTAACACCGGGGAGCTGTTTTTT,CASIKSGANTGELFF
TRBD1,TRBV7-2,many,TRBJ1-4,TGTGCCAGCAGCTTAGAGGGACAGGGTGGTGAAAAACTGTTTTTT,CASSLEGQGGEKLFF
NA,TRBV12-3/TRBV12-4,few,TRBJ1-1,TGTGCCAGCAGTTTAATTCCGGGCTCTCTCGGCACTGAAGCTTTCTTT,CASSLIPGSLGTEAFF
TRBD1,TRBV14,many,TRBJ2-5,TGTGCCAGCAGCCCCGGCCTAGGACAGGGACAAGAGACCCAGTACTTC,CASSPGLGQGQETQYF
NA,TRBV6-5,many,TRBJ1-1,TGTGCCAGCAGTTCGGGACACAAGAACACTGAAGCTTTCTTT,CASSSGHKNTEAFF
NA,TRBV29-1,many,TRBJ2-5,TGCAGCGTTGGTAGGACCCTTGAGACCCAGTACTTC,CSVGRTLETQYF
NA,TRBV27,few,TRBJ1-2,TGTGCCAGCAGTAGTGGCTACACCTTC,CASSSGYTF
NA,TRBV19,NA,TRBJ1-5,TGTGCCAGTAGTATTCCAGGTTTGGGCAATCAGCCCCAGCATTTT,CASSIPGLGNQPQHF
TRBD2,TRBV5-1,NA,TRBJ2-1,TGCGCCAGCAGCTTGTCTCTAGCGGCCCTGGGGGGGTACAATGAGCAGTTCTTC,CASSLSLAALGGYNEQFF
NA,TRBV20-1,NA,TRBJ2-7,TGCAGTGCTAACAGGGACTCCAACTACGAGCAGTACTTC,CSANRDSNYEQYF
TRBD1,TRBV20-1,NA,TRBJ1-5,TGCAGTGCTCCTGACAGGGGGTCGACCCTAAATCAGCCCCAGCATTTT,CSAPDRGSTLNQPQHF
TRBD2,TRBV11-2,many,TRBJ2-2,TGTGCCAGCACCGGGGGGGGCGCGAACACCGGGGAGCTGTTTTTT,CASTGGGANTGELFF
NA,TRBV20-1,many,TRBJ2-7,TGCAGTGCTACCATCAGGGGCGACGCAGGGGAGCAGTACTTC,CSATIRGDAGEQYF
TRBD2,TRBV7-9,few,TRBJ2-7,TGTGCCAGCAGCTCCCGGCGCCTAGCGGGAGTCAACTACGAGCAGTACTTC,CASSSRRLAGVNYEQYF
TRBD2,TRBV6-1,NA,TRBJ2-7,TGTGCCAGCAGAGGACTAGCGGGAGACTACGAGCAGTACTTC,CASRGLAGDYEQYF
TRBD2,TRBV27,many,TRBJ2-5,TGTGCCAGCAGACCTAGCGGGAGGGAGACCCAGTACTTC,CASRPSGRETQYF
NA,TRBV25-1,few,TRBJ2-5,TGTGCCAGCAGTGAATTTGTGGGCTGGGAGACCCAGTACTTC,CASSEFVGWETQYF
NA,TRBV3-1,few,TRBJ1-6,TGTGCCAGCAGCCAAGATATCGGGGCGGCTGTGTCCCTCCACTTT,CASSQDIGAAVSLHF
TRBD2,TRBV2,many,TRBJ2-7,TGTGCCAGCAGTGAAGGGACTAGCGGTGAGCAGTACTTC,CASSEGTSGEQYF
TRBD1,TRBV7-8,once,TRBJ2-5,TGTGCCAGCAGCCGCCCCTCAAAAAACACAGGGGGCCTGGAGGCCCAGTACTTC,CASSRPSKNTGGLEAQYF
NA,TRBV10-3,many,TRBJ1-3,TGTGCCATCAGTGGGAGATCTGGAAACACCATATATTTT,CAISGRSGNTIYF
TRBD2,TRBV7-2,NA,TRBJ2-4,TGTGCCAGCAGCATAGGGACTAGCGGGAGTGTGGGAGACATTCAGTACTTC,CASSIGTSGSVGDIQYF
NA,TRBV29-1,few,TRBJ2-2,TGCAGTGGGGAGGGGGCGCAGGACACCGGGGAGCTGTTTTTT,CSGEGAQDTGELFF
TRBD1,TRBV15,NA,TRBJ1-4,TGTGCCACCAGCAGTGACCGGACAGGAGATAATGAAAAACTGTTTTTT,CATSSDRTGDNEKLFF
NA,TRBV5-1,NA,TRBJ2-1,TGCGCCAGCAGCTTTGCGGTGTCCTCCTACAATGAGCAGTTCTTC,CASSFAVSSYNEQFF
NA,TRBV19,few,TRBJ1-1,TGTGCCAGTGCACAGGCGACGAACACTGAAGCTTTCTTT,CASAQATNTEAFF
NA,TRBV6-1,NA,TRBJ2-7,TGTGCCAGCAGTGACACCGCATACGAGCAGTACTTC,CASSDTAYEQYF
TRBD1,TRBV6-5,few,TRBJ2-5,TGTGCCAGCAGTTACCCGACAGGGGTCGAAGAGACCCAGTACTTC,CASSYPTGVEETQYF
TRBD2,TRBV7-2,NA,TRBJ2-3,TGTGCCAGCAGCCTCCCTAGCGGGAGCACAGATACGCAGTATTTT,CASSLPSGSTDTQYF
NA,TRBV4-1,NA,TRBJ2-2,TGCGCCAGCAGCCAACAACGAAGTAACACCGGGGAGCTGTTTTTT,CASSQQRSNTGELFF
TRBD1,TRBV12-3/TRBV12-4,many,TRBJ1-1,TGTGCCAGCAGTTTGGGACAGGGGAGTTTTAACACTGAAGCTTTCTTT,CASSLGQGSFNTEAFF
TRBD2,TRBV20-1,NA,TRBJ2-7,TGCAGTGCTAGTGGACTAGCGGGAGCCCAGGACGAGCAGTACTTC,CSASGLAGAQDEQYF
TRBD1,TRBV12-3/TRBV12-4,few,TRBJ1-2,TGTGCCAGCAGCCGGACAGGGCTGAATGGCTACACCTTC,CASSRTGLNGYTF
NA,TRBV7-2,NA,TRBJ1-1,TGTGCCAGCAGCTTAGATCCCTACACTGAAGCTTTCTTT,CASSLDPYTEAFF
TRBD2,TRBV12-3/TRBV12-4,many,TRBJ2-5,TGTGCCAGCAGCCGACTAGCGGGTGTCCAAGAGACCCAGTACTTC,CASSRLAGVQETQYF
NA,TRBV6-4,NA,TRBJ1-1,TGTGCCAGCAGTTACTCATCAGGGCAGACTGAAGCTTTCTTT,CASSYSSGQTEAFF
NA,TRBV4-2,NA,TRBJ2-7,TGTGCCAGCAGTCTGCAACGACTGCCTACCTACGAGCAGTACTTC,CASSLQRLPTYEQYF
NA,TRBV6-2/TRBV6-3,few,TRBJ1-1,TGTGCCAGCAGTTTCATTGACAGGACTGAAGCTTTCTTT,CASSFIDRTEAFF
NA,TRBV3-1,few,TRBJ1-5,TGTGCCAGCAGCCAAGGACAGACCGATCAGCCCCAGCATTTT,CASSQGQTDQPQHF
TRBD2,TRBV2,NA,TRBJ2-2,TGTGCCAGCACCCTCCTTACTAGCGGGACGGGGGAGCTGTTTTTT,CASTLLTSGTGELFF
NA,TRBV6-1,many,TRBJ1-1,TGTGCCAGCATTCCCCAAGGCAGGGGACACATGAACACTGAAGCTTTCTTT,CASIPQGRGHMNTEAFF
TRBD1,TRBV10-3,many,TRBJ1-2,TGTGCCATCAGTGAGCCGATCCGGGACAGGGCTAGCTATGGCTACACCTTC,CAISEPIRDRASYGYTF
NA,TRBV18,few,TRBJ2-2,TGTGCCAGCTCACCCGGACGGAACACCGGGGAGCTGTTTTTT,CASSPGRNTGELFF
NA,TRBV5-1,NA,TRBJ2-4,TGCGCCAGCAGCTTGGCCCCGCAGGGGAATGTCAAAAACATTCAGTACTTC,CASSLAPQGNVKNIQYF
TRBD2,TRBV19,few,TRBJ2-7,TGTGCCAGTAGTTTAGGACTAGGGTCTTTCTACGAGCAGTACTTC,CASSLGLGSFYEQYF
TRBD1,TRBV29-1,few,TRBJ2-7,TGCAGCGCGCGGGACAGGGCTGGCGAGCAGTACTTC,CSARDRAGEQYF
TRBD2,TRBV2,NA,TRBJ2-7,TGTGCCAGCAGCGGGACTAGCGGGAGTGGTGACTACGAGCAGTACTTC,CASSGTSGSGDYEQYF
TRBD1,TRBV2,many,TRBJ1-2,TGTGCCAGCAGCAATATGGGGGACAGAGGGAATGATTATGGCTACACCTTC,CASSNMGDRGNDYGYTF
NA,TRBV12-3/TRBV12-4,NA,TRBJ1-3,TGTGCCAGCAGCTCTCAGGGTGGAAACACCATATATTTT,CASSSQGGNTIYF
NA,TRBV20-1,NA,TRBJ2-7,TGCAGTGCTACGATAACAGGGAACGAGCAGTACTTC,CSATITGNEQYF
TRBD2,TRBV20-1,few,TRBJ2-5,TGCAGTGCCCTACTAGCGACCCAAGAGACCCAGTACTTC,CSALLATQETQYF
NA,TRBV7-8,few,TRBJ1-3,TGTGCCAGCAGCTTCTTAGGGGACACCATATATTTT,CASSFLGDTIYF
TRBD2,TRBV5-1,NA,TRBJ2-2,TGCGCCAGCAGCTTGGTTGGACTAGCGGGAAACACCGGGGAGCTGTTTTTT,CASSLVGLAGNTGELFF
NA,TRBV18,many,TRBJ1-4,TGTGCCAGCTCCGCAGGCTACCCAAATGAAAAACTGTTTTTT,CASSAGYPNEKLFF
NA,TRBV25-1,NA,TRBJ1-6,TGTGCCAGCAGTGAATCGACGGCCAACAATTCACCCCTCCACTTT,CASSESTANNSPLHF
NA,TRBV3-1,few,TRBJ2-7,TGTGCCAGCAGCCAAGAGTGGCGGACAGCGCCTTACGAGCAGTACTTC,CASSQEWRTAPYEQYF
NA,TRBV6-2/TRBV6-3,many,TRBJ1-2,TGTGCCAGCAGTTACGGGGTGGGCTATGGCTACACCTTC,CASSYGVGYGYTF